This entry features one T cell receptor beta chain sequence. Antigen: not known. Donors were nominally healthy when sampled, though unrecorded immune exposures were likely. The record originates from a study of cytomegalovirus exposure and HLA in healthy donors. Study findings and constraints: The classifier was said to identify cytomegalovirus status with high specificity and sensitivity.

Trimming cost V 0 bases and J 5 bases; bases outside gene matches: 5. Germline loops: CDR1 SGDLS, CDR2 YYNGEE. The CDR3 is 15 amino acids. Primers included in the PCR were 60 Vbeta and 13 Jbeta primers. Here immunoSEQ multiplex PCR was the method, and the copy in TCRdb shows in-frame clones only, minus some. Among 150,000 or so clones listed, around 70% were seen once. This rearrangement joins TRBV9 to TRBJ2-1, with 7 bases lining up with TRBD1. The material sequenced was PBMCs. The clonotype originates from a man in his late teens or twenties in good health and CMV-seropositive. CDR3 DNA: TGTGCCAGCAGCGTAGAGGGGGCCTCAAACAATGAGCAGTTCTTC. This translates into CASSVEGASNNEQFF.